Below are 32 T cell receptor beta chains sequenced from a single sample in a study of blood T cell repertoires in COVID-19. Sequencing used immunoSEQ multiplex PCR; TCRdb keeps in-frame clones, though not all of them. The table has roughly 130,000 clones, about 84% seen once; the top ten hold 12%. The specimen was peripheral blood. The origin of the receptors is an older woman with acute or convalescent COVID-19.

The chain combines TRBV27 with TRBJ1-1; a weak D match, TRBD1 (6 bases). Trimming took 6 bases from V and 3 from J, leaving 17 bases between them. This CDR3 contains 15 residues. CDR1 is MNHEY and CDR2 is SMNVEV in the germline V gene (reference sequence). The CDR3 here is CASRGTGRGDTEAFF. The CDR3 DNA follows: TGTGCCAGCAGGGGGACTGGGAGGGGGGACACTGAAGCTTTCTTT.

V is TRBV5-5 and J is TRBJ1-5; D is perhaps TRBD1 (5 bases). V shed 0 bases and J shed 1 base, with 11 bases lying between them. Germline CDR1 and CDR2: SGHKS and YYEKEE (reference sequence). The CDR3 contains 16 residues. CDR3 sequence (DNA): TGTGCCAGCAGCTTGGTGGGGGGGTCGAGCAATCAGCCCCAGCATTTT. As protein: CASSLVGGSSNQPQHF.

The gene calls are TRBV10-3 and TRBJ1-1, with TRBD1 as a possible D gene (6 bases). CDR3 length equals 16 residues. The V gene's germline CDR1 is ENHRY and CDR2 SYGVKD. V gave up 6 bases and J gave up 0 bases, with 17 bases separating them. The CDR3 region has the DNA TGTGCCATCAGGTCGGACAGCGATTACATGAACACTGAAGCTTTCTTT. It codes for CAIRSDSDYMNTEAFF.

The CDR3 bases are TGCGCCAGCAGGACTAGCGGGGGGGATGGCGGGGAGCTGTTTTTT. Translation: CASRTSGGDGGELFF. The V gene is TRBV10-2, the J gene TRBJ2-2; 14 positions agree with TRBD2. This CDR3 is 15 amino acids long. CDR1 WSHSY and CDR2 SAAADI come from the germline V gene. V was pared by 6 bases and J by 7 bases, with 4 bases of the junction left unmatched.

Comments on this clone: The junction shows a germline mismatch at one end, possibly a read error. V is TRBV25-1 and J is TRBJ1-4, with a weak D call TRBD1 (5 bases). CDR3 size: 15 residues. Germline V lookup: CDR1 MGHDK, CDR2 SYGVNS. Here the CDR3 DNA reads TGTGCCAGCAGGGAATCGGGGGAGATTAATGAAAAACTGTTTTTT. As protein: CASRESGEINEKLFF.

The chain recombines TRBV24-1 with TRBJ2-1; the D gene is possibly TRBD1 (5 bases). This CDR3 region has 16 residues. V was pared by 4 bases and J by 2 bases, with 14 bases between. CDR1 is KGHDR, CDR2 SFDVKD, per germline. CDR3 bases: TGTGCCACCAGTGACCCCGGAGCAGGGACCTACAATGAGCAGTTCTTC. It codes for CATSDPGAGTYNEQFF.

The CDR3 region is CASSEVPTGGKETQYF. The CDR3 bases are TGTGCCAGCAGTGAAGTTCCAACGGGGGGAAAAGAGACCCAGTACTTC. The chain joins TRBV6-1 to TRBJ2-5; 7 bases are shared with TRBD2. The V gene end was trimmed by 1 base and the J gene end by 3 bases; junction bases not matched to a gene: 8. From germline, CDR1 is MNHNS and CDR2 SASEGT. The CDR3 is made up of 16 amino acids.

The J gene is TRBJ2-7, the V gene TRBV6-4, with 8 bases that match TRBD1. This CDR3 comprises 16 residues. The V gene end was trimmed by 9 bases and the J gene end by 9 bases; junction bases not matched to a gene: 22. Germline CDR1 and CDR2: MRHNA and SNTAGT. CDR3 DNA sequence: TGTGCCAGTCGTCCACCCAGTGACCACAGGGGGTATGGGCAGTACGTC. Translated: CASRPPSDHRGYGQYV.

The chain carries TRBV11-2 and TRBJ2-7, with a weak D call TRBD2 (6 bases). This CDR3 is 14 amino acids long. Germline loops: CDR1 SGHAT, CDR2 FQNNGV. V was clipped by 3 bases and J by 4 bases, with 13 bases between them. CDR3 nucleotide sequence: TGTGCCAGCAGCTTCGGGACGGCGGGGTACGAGCAGTACGTC. Its translation is CASSFGTAGYEQYV.

The V gene is TRBV10-1, the J gene TRBJ1-1; no firm D call. V shed 4 bases and J shed 6 bases, with 9 bases lying between them. The CDR3 sequence is 12 residues long. CDR1 and CDR2 from the germline V gene are WNHNN and SYGVQD (reference sequence). CDR3 DNA sequence: TGCGCCAGCAGTGGGGCCGGCTCTGAAGCTTTCTTT. It translates to CASSGAGSEAFF.

Here the CDR3 DNA reads TGTGCCAGCAGTATGCAGGGGGACGTTTCACCCCTCCACTTT. The encoded protein is CASSMQGDVSPLHF. This chain joins TRBV6-6 and TRBJ1-6; the match to TRBD1 covers 7 bases. The CDR3 spans 14 residues. The germline gives CDR1 MNHNY, CDR2 SVGAGI (reference sequence). V shed 5 bases and J 9 bases; nucleotides not matched to a gene: 7.

This clone was seen just once. This chain uses TRBV7-7 with TRBJ2-3, with 9 nucleotides matching TRBD2. The length of the CDR3 is 16 residues. The germline CDR1 and CDR2 sequences are SSHAT and FNYEAQ (reference sequence). V shed 5 bases, J shed 5 bases, and the junction held 11 bases outside the gene matches. The CDR3 region is CASSLNVAGARDTQYF. The DNA of the CDR3 is TGTGCCAGCAGCCTAAATGTAGCGGGGGCTAGAGATACGCAGTATTTT.

This chain links TRBV10-3 with TRBJ1-1; D call uncertain. V lost 6 bases and J 1 base, leaving 6 bases between the germline ends. CDR3 size: 12 residues. Germline values: CDR1 ENHRY, CDR2 SYGVKD. CDR3 amino acids: CAIRRANTEAFF. CDR3 DNA: TGTGCCATCAGGAGGGCGAACACTGAAGCTTTCTTT.

In DNA, the CDR3 is TGTGCCTGGAGCCCCCCCCGGAGGGGTTTCGCATATTCACCCCTCCACTTT. It specifies CAWSPPRRGFAYSPLHF. The chain recombines TRBV30 with TRBJ1-6; D might be TRBD1 (5 bases). Germline V CDR1 and CDR2: GTSNPN, SVGIG (reference sequence). CDR3 size: 17 residues. Trimming cost V 3 bases and J 8 bases, with 23 bases left between them.

The rearrangement uses TRBV18 and TRBJ1-4; D gene uncertain. V gave up 6 bases and J gave up 0 bases, with 5 bases separating them. This CDR3 spans 13 amino acids. The germline CDR1 and CDR2 sequences are KGHSH and LQKENI. The CDR3 protein is CASSGATNEKLFF. The CDR3 nucleotides read TGTGCCAGCTCGGGAGCAACTAATGAAAAACTGTTTTTT. The full variable domain, rest sourced from reference TRBV18 and TRBJ1-4, is NAGVMQNPRHLVRRRGQEARLRCSPMKGHSHVYWYRQLPEEGLKFMVYLQKENIIDESGMPKERFSAEFPKEGPSILRIQQVVRGDSAAYFCASSGATNEKLFFGSGTQLSVL.

This clone was detected once. The chain joins TRBV9 to TRBJ1-1, with 8 bases identical to TRBD1. From germline, CDR1 is SGDLS and CDR2 YYNGEE. The CDR3 is made up of 18 amino acids. Trimming took 0 bases from V and 7 from J; bases not matched to a gene: 17. CDR3: CASSVDPRGQGEGSEAFF. Here the CDR3 DNA reads TGTGCCAGCAGCGTAGATCCCAGGGGGCAGGGGGAAGGGAGTGAAGCTTTCTTT.

The CDR3 loop reads CASSQARDRETF. Here the CDR3 DNA reads TGTGCCAGCAGCCAAGCCAGGGACAGGGAAACCTTC. The genes are TRBV5-8 and TRBJ1-2; 9 bases align to TRBD1. After removal of 4 bases from V and 14 bases from J, the junction contained 9 bases not matched to a gene. Germline CDR1 and CDR2: SGHTS and YDEGEE. CDR3 size: 12 residues. Full variable domain (missing parts from reference TRBV5-8 and TRBJ1-2): EAGVTQSPTHLIKTRGQQATLRCSPISGHTSVYWYQQALGLGLQFLLWYDEGEERNRGNFPPRFSGRQFPNYSSELNVNALELEDSALYLCASSQARDRETFGSGTRLTVV.

J is TRBJ1-4 and V is TRBV6-8; D is possibly TRBD1 (5 bases). This CDR3 region has 13 residues. Germline assignment: CDR1 MNHGY and CDR2 SAAAGT. V gave up 9 bases and J gave up 7 bases, with 15 bases separating them. This CDR3 reads CARVRVWREKLFF. The CDR3 nucleotides read TGTGCCAGGGTCAGGGTATGGCGTGAAAAACTGTTTTTT.

This clone was seen a few times. The chain is built from TRBV30 and TRBJ1-5; TRBD1 might be the D (6 bases). V was shortened by 8 bases and J by 4 bases, with 12 bases between the two germline ends. CDR1 and CDR2 from the germline V gene are GTSNPN and SVGIG (reference sequence). The CDR3 has 12 residues. CDR3 loop: CAAGAGNQPQHF. CDR3 DNA: TGTGCCGCGGGGGCAGGGAATCAGCCCCAGCATTTT. Filled out from reference TRBV30 and TRBJ1-5, the complete variable domain reads SQTIHQWPATLVQPVGSPLSLECTVEGTSNPNLYWYRQAAGRGLQLLFYSVGIGQISSEVPQNLSASRPQDRQFILSSKKLLLSDSGFYLCAAGAGNQPQHFGDGTRLSIL.

The chain is built from TRBV2 and TRBJ2-3; D may be TRBD2 (6 bases). CDR1 is SNHLY and CDR2 is FYNNEI in the germline V gene. The CDR3 has 15 amino acids. V shed 5 bases and J shed 7 bases, with 19 bases lying between them. CDR3 loop: CASSPRTRRGNTQYF. Written as DNA, the CDR3 is TGTGCCAGCAGTCCCCGGACCCGGAGGGGAAATACGCAGTATTTT. The whole variable domain, remainder taken from reference TRBV2 and TRBJ2-3, is EPEVTQTPSHQVTQMGQEVILRCVPISNHLYFYWYRQILGQKVEFLVSFYNNEISEKSEIFDDQFSVERPDGSNFTLKIRSTKLEDSAMYFCASSPRTRRGNTQYFGPGTRLTVL.

The gene calls are TRBV30 and TRBJ2-1, with a weak D call TRBD2 (5 bases). CDR1 is GTSNPN, CDR2 SVGIG, per germline (reference sequence). The length of the CDR3 is 11 residues. V shed 0 bases and J shed 13 bases, with 10 bases lying between them. The CDR3 protein is CAWSVGSPQFF. CDR3 DNA sequence: TGTGCCTGGAGTGTGGGGAGCCCACAGTTCTTC.

A few counts support this clone. The V and J genes are TRBV18 and TRBJ2-3; D is unresolved. V was trimmed by 6 bases and J by 6 bases, leaving 10 bases between them. The CDR3 runs 12 residues. Germline V gene sequence: CDR1 KGHSH, CDR2 LQKENI. The CDR3 sequence is CASSPPADTQYF. CDR3 DNA: TGTGCCAGCTCCCCTCCAGCGGATACGCAGTATTTT.

The rearrangement joins TRBV19 to TRBJ1-2; TRBD1 is a possible D gene (6 bases). V dropped 6 bases and J dropped 2 bases, with 13 bases sitting between them. The V gene's germline CDR1 is LNHDA and CDR2 SQIVND (reference sequence). The CDR3 runs to 14 residues. The DNA for the CDR3 is TGTGCCAGTAGCCGTGAGGGGGTCAACTATGGCTACACCTTC. It encodes CASSREGVNYGYTF.

In this sample, this clone turned up a few times. The rearrangement links TRBV28 to TRBJ1-1; possible D gene TRBD1, 6 bases. This CDR3 comprises 13 residues. Germline V gene sequence: CDR1 MDHEN, CDR2 SYDVKM. Trimming removed 9 bases at V and 1 base at J, with 12 bases between. The CDR3 coding sequence is TGTGCCAGTGAGATACAGGGGAACACTGAAGCTTTCTTT. Amino acid sequence: CASEIQGNTEAFF.

This chain connects TRBV3-1 (or the pseudogene TRBV3-2) to TRBJ1-1; 8 bases map to TRBD1. V dropped 0 bases and J dropped 5; count of bases not matched to a gene: 5. Germline loops: CDR1 LGHDT, CDR2 YNNKEL (reference sequence). The CDR3 has 15 residues. DNA of the CDR3: TGTGCCAGCAGCCAAGACTGGACAGGGTTGACTGAAGCTTTCTTT. Protein: CASSQDWTGLTEAFF.

The genes are TRBV28 and TRBJ1-5, with D possibly TRBD1 on 5 matching bases. The CDR3 has 16 residues. Per germline, CDR1 MDHEN and CDR2 SYDVKM. The V gene lost 6 bases and the J gene lost 1 base, with 16 bases spanning the gap. The CDR3 DNA follows: TGTGCCAGCAGCAGCTTCAATGGACAAAGCAATCAGCCCCAGCATTTT. It is translated as CASSSFNGQSNQPQHF.

This clone was detected only a few times. The genes are TRBV7-2 and TRBJ2-1, with 11 bases aligning to TRBD2. The CDR3 totals 15 residues. Germline lookup yields CDR1 SGHTA and CDR2 FQGNSA. Losses at the gene ends were 3 bases for V and 5 bases for J; bases not matched to a gene: 3. The CDR3 sequence: CASSFTSGGNNEQFF. The CDR3 nucleotides are TGTGCCAGCAGCTTTACTAGCGGGGGCAACAATGAGCAGTTCTTC.

This sequence joins TRBV3-1 (or the pseudogene TRBV3-2) and TRBJ2-7, with 7 bases lining up with TRBD2. This CDR3 is built from 13 residues. CDR1 LGHDT and CDR2 YNNKEL come from the germline V gene (reference sequence). The junction had 3 bases not matched to a gene; V was cut back by 7 bases and J by 0 bases. The CDR3 DNA reads as TGTGCCAGCATGGGGGGGAGCTCCTACGAGCAGTACTTC. Residues: CASMGGSSYEQYF.

V gene TRBV19 combines with J gene TRBJ1-5, with 7 bases fitting TRBD1. J was trimmed by 5 bases and V by 3 bases; bases with no gene match: 4. This CDR3 contains 14 residues. From germline, CDR1 is LNHDA and CDR2 SQIVND (reference sequence). The CDR3 region has the DNA TGTGCCAGTAGTATTGAGACAGGGTATCAGCCCCAGCATTTT. As protein: CASSIETGYQPQHF.

This chain connects TRBV19 to TRBJ1-1; D gene unclear. V was trimmed by 3 bases and J by 1 base, leaving 6 bases between them. Germline CDR1 LNHDA, CDR2 SQIVND (reference sequence). There are 13 residues in the CDR3. The CDR3 DNA reads TGTGCCAGTAGTATGGGGAGGAACACTGAAGCTTTCTTT. Encoded protein: CASSMGRNTEAFF.

The V and J genes are TRBV7-9 and TRBJ2-1; TRBD1 is a possible D gene (6 bases). Germline assignment: CDR1 SEHNR and CDR2 FQNEAQ (reference sequence). The V gene lost 5 bases and the J gene lost 4 bases, with 15 bases spanning the gap. CDR3 length: 15 amino acids. The CDR3 sequence: CASSPPGTTYNEQFF. The CDR3 DNA is TGTGCCAGCAGCCCGCCCGGGACAACTTACAATGAGCAGTTCTTC. The variable domain in full, with the rest retrieved from reference TRBV7-9 and TRBJ2-1, is DTGVSQNPRHKITKRGQNVTFRCDPISEHNRLYWYRQTLGQGPEFLTYFQNEAQLEKSRLLSDRFSAERPKGSFSTLEIQRTEQGDSAMYLCASSPPGTTYNEQFFGPGTRLTVL.

V gene TRBV25-1 combines with J gene TRBJ1-1, with a tentative D call TRBD1 (5 bases). The CDR3 totals 13 residues. CDR1 and CDR2 from the germline V gene are MGHDK and SYGVNS. The V gene lost 2 bases and the J gene lost 3 bases, with 7 bases spanning the gap. CDR3 nucleotide sequence: TGTGCCAGCAGTGAACAGGGCCACACTGAAGCTTTCTTT. Protein sequence: CASSEQGHTEAFF.